This TCR beta chain was sequenced for a study of shared clonotypes between healthy human individuals. This clone was seen only once. CD8 cells regarded as naive lacked CD45RO, were positively chosen for CCR7, and omitted terminally differentiated effector memory CD45RA+ cells. This CDR3 spans 12 amino acids. Trimming removed 3 bases at V and 3 bases at J, with 4 bases between. Per the germline V gene, CDR1 is PRHDT and CDR2 is FYEKMQ (reference sequence). Produced via immunoSEQ multiplex PCR; TCRdb's table is partial and in-frame only. The sample contains about 2.1 million clones, around 95% of which appear only once.

This receptor was identified in a young man in good health. Some clones in this sample may be carry-over from other donors' samples. The sample taken for sequencing was naive CD8+ T cells from PBMCs. The rearrangement uses TRBV13 and TRBJ2-3; no reliable D call. CDR3 protein: CASSFFTDTQYF. The DNA of the CDR3 is TGTGCCAGCAGCTTTTTTACAGATACGCAGTATTTT.